One TCR beta chain is described in this entry. Its antigen is not known. The data stem from a study of T cell responses to AZD1222 COVID-19 vaccine. Study-wide findings and caveats: The study found vaccine-associated CD4 TCRs spanning spike, dominant at 160-218 and 743-854. Every sample of the repertoires postdated the peak T cell response.

V gave up 1 base and J gave up 4 bases; unmatched junction bases: 5. The CDR3 runs 15 residues. Germline V lookup: CDR1 SGHRS, CDR2 YFSETQ. Here immunoSEQ multiplex PCR was the method, and the copy in TCRdb shows in-frame clones only, minus some. Among nearly 35,000 clones, 75% to 80% were seen once, and the ten largest hold roughly 4.5%. The TCR sequence derives from an adult who received the AZD1222 COVID-19 vaccine. The sequences come from peripheral blood, collected 28 days after the second AZD1222 dose. The V call is TRBV5-1, the J call TRBJ2-1, with TRBD1 identical over 7 bases. CDR3 sequence (DNA): TGCGCCAGCAGCTTGACGGGACAGTTTTACAATGAGCAGTTCTTC. This translates into CASSLTGQFYNEQFF.